The 27 T cell receptor beta chains below all came from one sample that was sequenced in a study of post-analysis software for immune sequencing data. Points from the study as a whole: TRBV5-6, TRBV5-1 and TRBV20-1 belonged to a set of a handful of TRBV segments that were more frequent in patients than controls.

Antigen specificity for these receptors is unknown. Each TCR beta cDNA library carried unique molecular identifiers. TCRdb analysed the PCR reads with MiXCR anew, one entry per CDR3 protein. The profile shows fewer than 550,000 distinct CDR3 sequences, around 34% of them singletons. Material for sequencing was blood. Source of these receptors: a girl aged 2-17 years with multiple sclerosis.

The chain employs TRBV6-5 and TRBJ1-2; TRBD1 matches at 7 bases. The CDR3 is 13 amino acids. The germline gives CDR1 MNHEY, CDR2 SVGAGI. V was pared by 3 bases and J by 8 bases, with 6 bases of the junction left unmatched. DNA for the CDR3: TGTGCCAGCAGTTATGGGACAGCTAGCGGCTACACCTTC. This codes for CASSYGTASGYTF.

V usage is TRBV2 and J usage is TRBJ2-5; D is possibly TRBD2 (6 bases). The CDR3 runs 13 residues. The V gene lost 6 bases and the J gene lost 5 bases, with 13 bases spanning the gap. Germline-derived CDR1 and CDR2 are SNHLY and FYNNEI. The CDR3 sequence is CASSVTSWETQYF. In DNA, the CDR3 is TGTGCCAGCAGCGTGACTAGTTGGGAGACCCAGTACTTC. The full variable domain, its missing parts supplied by reference TRBV2 and TRBJ2-5, is EPEVTQTPSHQVTQMGQEVILRCVPISNHLYFYWYRQILGQKVEFLVSFYNNEISEKSEIFDDQFSVERPDGSNFTLKIRSTKLEDSAMYFCASSVTSWETQYFGPGTRLLVL.

CDR3 region: CSASVYLGPSGTEAFF. As DNA, the CDR3 is TGCAGTGCTAGTGTTTATTTGGGGCCCTCAGGGACTGAAGCTTTCTTT. This chain links TRBV20-1 with TRBJ1-1; tentatively, D is TRBD1 (5 bases). Germline V lookup: CDR1 DFQATT, CDR2 SNEGSKA (reference sequence). V lost 3 bases to trimming and J lost 5 bases, with 22 bases between them. CDR3 size: 16 residues.

The CDR3 reads CASSELAGHNEQFF. The CDR3 nucleotides are TGTGCCAGCAGTGAACTAGCGGGGCACAATGAGCAGTTCTTC. This rearrangement joins TRBV2 to TRBJ2-1; 9 bases fit TRBD2. In germline, CDR1 is SNHLY, CDR2 FYNNEI. CDR3 size: 14 residues. V gave up 2 bases and J gave up 5 bases; unmatched junction bases: 1.

This clonotype was counted at least ten times. V usage is TRBV7-2 and J usage is TRBJ1-2, with D perhaps TRBD1 (5 bases). This CDR3 has 15 amino acids. Germline values: CDR1 SGHTA, CDR2 FQGNSA. Deletions cut 1 base from V and 7 bases from J, with 16 bases between. Written as DNA, the CDR3 is TGTGCCAGCAGCTTAGAGTCTCCTTTTCAGGGTGGCTACACCTTC. This gives the protein CASSLESPFQGGYTF.

This CDR3 is CSARGGRGRGVDTEAFF. The CDR3 DNA is TGCAGTGCTAGGGGTGGCAGGGGGCGCGGTGTGGACACTGAAGCTTTCTTT. The chain combines TRBV20-1 with TRBJ1-1; 8 bases align to TRBD1. V gave up 3 bases and J gave up 3 bases; unmatched junction bases: 15. CDR3 length: 17 amino acids. From germline, CDR1 is DFQATT and CDR2 SNEGSKA (reference sequence).

This clonotype occurred a few times. This chain links TRBV7-9 with TRBJ1-2; the D is unclear. The V gene's germline CDR1 is SEHNR and CDR2 FQNEAQ (reference sequence). V lost 0 bases to trimming and J lost 8 bases, with 16 bases between them. The CDR3 runs to 15 residues. CDR3 in amino acids: CASSLASTLRLGYTF. CDR3 coding DNA: TGTGCCAGCAGCTTAGCCAGTACACTTAGACTCGGCTACACCTTC. The full variable domain, with the rest looked up from reference TRBV7-9 and TRBJ1-2, is DTGVSQNPRHKITKRGQNVTFRCDPISEHNRLYWYRQTLGQGPEFLTYFQNEAQLEKSRLLSDRFSAERPKGSFSTLEIQRTEQGDSAMYLCASSLASTLRLGYTFGSGTRLTVV.

This clonotype was seen a few times. This chain connects TRBV20-1 to TRBJ2-7, with 8 bases fitting TRBD2. J gave up 0 bases and V 1 base, and 2 bases lay outside the gene matches. The CDR3 contains 14 residues. Germline V lookup: CDR1 DFQATT, CDR2 SNEGSKA (reference sequence). CDR3 loop: CSARAAGGSYEQYF. DNA of the CDR3: TGCAGTGCTAGAGCGGCGGGGGGCTCCTACGAGCAGTACTTC.

The V call is TRBV6-6, the J call TRBJ2-3; possible D gene TRBD2, 7 bases. This CDR3 has 15 amino acids. CDR1 is MNHNY and CDR2 is SVGAGI in the germline V gene (reference sequence). V lost 4 bases to trimming and J lost 5 bases, with 16 bases between them. CDR3 residues: CASSLIGGGRDTQYF. CDR3 nucleotides: TGTGCCAGCAGTTTAATTGGGGGGGGCAGAGATACGCAGTATTTT.

With regard to this clonotype: This clone may be a read error of a much larger clone one base away. CDR3 bases: TGTGCCAGCAGCGCCCGCCCTCCTCACGTGAGCTACGAGCAGTTCTTC. Translation: CASSARPPHVSYEQFF. The chain combines TRBV7-2 with TRBJ2-1; D remains ambiguous. Trimming cost V 5 bases and J 10 bases, with 24 bases left between them. Germline lookup yields CDR1 SGHTA and CDR2 FQGNSA. The CDR3 extends over 16 amino acids.

This clonotype was counted once. The V gene is TRBV4-1, the J gene TRBJ2-5; 9 bases are a match to TRBD1. The J call may be mistaken, given a closer DNA end match to TRBJ2-7. The CDR3 runs to 13 residues. CDR1 and CDR2 from the germline V gene are MGHRA and YSYEKL. The CDR3 DNA reads TGCGCCAGCAGCCGGAACAGGGGGCCCGAGCAGTACTTC. This sequence encodes CASSRNRGPEQYF.

The chain recombines TRBV11-1 with TRBJ2-7; D is perhaps TRBD2 (5 bases). This CDR3 is 14 amino acids long. V lost 2 bases and J lost 5, with 13 bases in between. Germline CDR1 reads SGHAT; CDR2 reads FQDESV (reference sequence). The CDR3 nucleotides are TGTGCCAGCAGCTTATCAAAGGGAGACGACGAGCAGTACTTC. As protein: CASSLSKGDDEQYF.

The rearrangement uses TRBV4-1 and TRBJ2-7, with D unresolved. Germline CDR1 and CDR2: MGHRA and YSYEKL. The CDR3 covers 12 residues. Trimming removed 2 bases at V and 4 bases at J, with 6 bases between. The CDR3 DNA sequence: TGCGCCAGCAGCCAAAACCCGTACGAGCAGTACTTC. It encodes CASSQNPYEQYF.

In its sample, this clonotype was seen once. This chain uses TRBV27 with TRBJ2-7, with D tentatively TRBD1 (6 bases). Deletions cut 5 bases from V and 3 bases from J, with 14 bases between. CDR1 MNHEY and CDR2 SMNVEV come from the germline V gene (reference sequence). This CDR3 has 14 amino acids. For the CDR3, the DNA is TGTGCCAGCAGTGTGACAGGACCCGGCTACGAGCAGTACTTC. Translating it yields CASSVTGPGYEQYF.

V gene TRBV3-1 combines with J gene TRBJ2-1; 12 positions match TRBD2. V was pared by 0 bases and J by 1 base, with 4 bases of the junction left unmatched. The CDR3 runs to 18 residues. Per germline, CDR1 LGHDT and CDR2 YNNKEL (reference sequence). CDR3 protein: CASSQETSGGRSYNEQFF. The CDR3 DNA reads TGTGCCAGCAGCCAAGAGACTAGCGGGGGCAGGTCCTACAATGAGCAGTTCTTC.

The chain links TRBV12-3 or TRBV12-4 to TRBJ2-1; the D gene is possibly TRBD1 (6 bases). CDR3 length: 13 residues. Trimming took 4 bases from V and 10 from J, leaving 14 bases between them. The CDR3 coding sequence is TGTGCCAGCAGTTGGGACAAAGGGCGAGAGCAGTTCTTC. Protein sequence: CASSWDKGREQFF.

About this clonotype itself: The junction departs from the called germline gene at one end, perhaps through a read error. V usage is TRBV6-1 and J usage is TRBJ2-5; TRBD2 is a possible D gene (5 bases). CDR1 MNHNS and CDR2 SASEGT come from the germline V gene. This CDR3 has 15 residues. CDR3 in amino acids: CASREADAIKETQYF. Here the CDR3 DNA reads TGTGCCAGCAGAGAAGCGGACGCGATTAAAGAGACCCAGTACTTC.

V is TRBV20-1 and J is TRBJ2-1, with 11 bases matching TRBD2. CDR3 length: 19 residues. CDR1 and CDR2 from the germline V gene are DFQATT and SNEGSKA (reference sequence). V lost 1 base and J lost 0; bases outside the gene matches: 11. CDR3 protein: CSARAILAGDTFSYNEQFF. Written as DNA, the CDR3 is TGCAGTGCTAGAGCGATACTAGCGGGGGACACCTTCTCCTACAATGAGCAGTTCTTC.

The rearrangement joins TRBV29-1 to TRBJ2-5; perhaps TRBD2 as D (6 bases). Germline values: CDR1 SQVTM, CDR2 ANQGSEA. CDR3 length: 13 residues. V was shortened by 6 bases and J by 5 bases, with 16 bases between the two germline ends. Written as DNA, the CDR3 is TGCAGCGTGCTTGAAGCGGGCGGGGAGACCCAGTACTTC. Translating gives CSVLEAGGETQYF. Filled out from reference TRBV29-1 and TRBJ2-5, the complete variable domain reads SAVISQKPSRDICQRGTSLTIQCQVDSQVTMMFWYRQQPGQSLTLIATANQGSEATYESGFVIDKFPISRPNLTFSTLTVSNMSPEDSSIYLCSVLEAGGETQYFGPGTRLLVL.

This chain connects TRBV4-1 to TRBJ1-2; D gene uncertain. The germline gives CDR1 MGHRA, CDR2 YSYEKL. The CDR3 totals 16 residues. Trimming left V 5 bases short and J 0 bases short, with 16 bases between. CDR3 sequence (DNA): TGCGCCAGCAGCGGACCCTCCTCTGAGGCTAACTATGGCTACACCTTC. This sequence encodes CASSGPSSEANYGYTF.

The CDR3 loop is CASSLGGAGRYF. For the CDR3, the DNA is TGTGCCAGCAGCTTAGGGGGGGCTGGCCGGTACTTC. The rearrangement links TRBV7-9 to TRBJ2-4; perhaps D is TRBD1 or TRBD2 (6 bases each). Trimming cost V 1 base and J 15 bases, with 13 bases left between them. The CDR3 contains 12 residues. CDR1 SEHNR and CDR2 FQNEAQ come from the germline V gene (reference sequence).

The chain is built from TRBV28 and TRBJ2-1; the match to TRBD2 covers 10 bases. The CDR3 totals 13 residues. The V segment lost 8 bases and the J segment 7 bases; nucleotides outside the gene matches: 5. Looked up from germline, CDR1 is MDHEN and CDR2 is SYDVKM. CDR3 region: CASQTSGRNEQFF. In DNA form, the CDR3 reads TGTGCCAGCCAGACTAGCGGGCGAAATGAGCAGTTCTTC.

This clonotype was found a few times. The rearrangement joins TRBV5-1 to TRBJ2-6; 7 nucleotides align to TRBD1. The CDR3 runs to 15 residues. Germline CDR1 SGHRS, CDR2 YFSETQ. Trimming removed 4 bases from V and 4 bases from J; junction bases left unmatched: 5. As DNA, the CDR3 is TGCGCCAGCAGCGAAGGGACAGCCGGGGCCAACGTCCTGACTTTC. Translated: CASSEGTAGANVLTF.

The chain employs TRBV4-2 and TRBJ2-5, with 8 positions matching TRBD2. CDR1 is LGHNA and CDR2 is YNFKEQ in the germline V gene. CDR3 size: 14 residues. Losses at the gene ends were 2 bases for V and 3 bases for J; bases not matched to a gene: 2. In nucleotides, the CDR3 is TGTGCCAGCAGCCAAATCGGGGGGGAAGAGACCCAGTACTTC. This gives the protein CASSQIGGEETQYF.

V gene TRBV6-6 combines with J gene TRBJ2-5; TRBD1 matches 7 bases. The CDR3 has 14 residues. Germline V gene sequence: CDR1 MNHNY, CDR2 SVGAGI (reference sequence). Losses at the gene ends were 0 bases for V and 3 bases for J; bases not matched to a gene: 1. The CDR3 bases are TGTGCCAGCAGTTACTCGACAGGGAAAGAGACCCAGTACTTC. Translating it yields CASSYSTGKETQYF.

To note about this clonotype: One end of the junction does not line up with germline, which may come from a read error. This chain connects TRBV5-5 to TRBJ1-5, with D possibly being TRBD1 (5 bases). CDR1 SGHKS and CDR2 YYEKEE come from the germline V gene (reference sequence). The CDR3 consists of 13 residues. The CDR3 sequence: CASSLGGVQPQHF. The CDR3 nucleotides are TGTGCCAGCAGTTTGGGAGGGGTCCAGCCCCAGCATTTT. The variable domain in full, completed from reference TRBV5-5 and TRBJ1-5, reads DAGVTQSPTHLIKTRGQQVTLRCSPISGHKSVSWYQQVLGQGPQFIFQYYEKEERGRGNFPDRFSARQFPNYSSELNVNALLLGDSALYLCASSLGGVQPQHFGDGTRLSIL.

This clonotype has more than one count but fewer than ten. This chain uses TRBV3-1 with TRBJ2-6; 10 bases are shared with TRBD1. The CDR3 sequence is 18 residues long. With 5 bases clipped from V and 0 bases from J, the junction kept 7 bases outside the gene matches. Per germline, CDR1 LGHDT and CDR2 YNNKEL (reference sequence). CDR3 region: CASSDRGRGLSGANVLTF. The DNA for the CDR3 is TGTGCCAGCAGCGACAGGGGGCGCGGGCTCTCTGGGGCCAACGTCCTGACTTTC. The entire variable domain, with the rest obtained from reference TRBV3-1 and TRBJ2-6, is as follows: DTAVSQTPKYLVTQMGNDKSIKCEQNLGHDTMYWYKQDSKKFLKIMFSYNNKELIINETVPNRFSPKSPDKAHLNLHINSLELGDSAVYFCASSDRGRGLSGANVLTFGAGSRLTVL.